Listed below are T cell receptor beta chains from one sample, sequenced in a study of blood T cell repertoires in COVID-19. Here immunoSEQ multiplex PCR was the method, and the copy in TCRdb shows in-frame clones only, minus some. The sample records 210,000 or so clones, around 90% being singletons. The sequenced sample consisted of peripheral blood. Receptor source: a man in his forties with acute or convalescent COVID-19. The CDR3 runs from the conserved cysteine through the conserved F or W.

v_gene	j_gene	CDR3aa
TRBV19	TRBJ1-2	CASSDMARNYGYTF
TRBV10-3	TRBJ1-1	CAISETGLNTEAFF
TRBV2	TRBJ1-3	CASSRQGSGNTIYF
TRBV27	TRBJ1-6	CASSPTQGALNSPLHF
TRBV19	TRBJ1-1	CASSIPGGRTEAFF
TRBV19	TRBJ1-2	CASSIRTGENYGYTF
TRBV11-3	TRBJ1-6	CASSFAGGNSPLHF
TRBV5-4	TRBJ2-2	CASSSEVWTGNTGELFF
TRBV4-1	TRBJ2-7	CASSQQTGDEQYF
TRBV7-8	TRBJ2-7	CASSLPRTGKAYEQYF
TRBV20-1	TRBJ2-1	CSAAGGNEQFF
TRBV11-3	TRBJ1-6	CASSSQGGDRAYNSPLHF
TRBV18	TRBJ1-2	CASSPLATGVNYGYTF
TRBV6-5	TRBJ1-1	CASFSRLIEAFF
TRBV7-9	TRBJ2-2	CASSALGTGGELGTGELFF
TRBV5-1	TRBJ2-7	CASRELPGLIYEQYF
TRBV5-1	TRBJ2-7	CASTPYQGSNEQYF
TRBV20-1	TRBJ1-5	CSASRLRQPQHF
TRBV20-1	TRBJ2-3	CSALEATQYF
TRBV28	TRBJ2-7	CASSSLGRDYEQYF
TRBV6-6	TRBJ1-1	CASSYGTGEAFF
TRBV7-2	TRBJ2-2	CASSLGTGLPGELFF
TRBV7-9	TRBJ1-2	CASSLGQGGNGYTF
TRBV18	TRBJ2-2	CASSPQVLANTGELFF
TRBV5-1	TRBJ1-1	CASSRMDWASPEAFF
TRBV15	TRBJ2-7	CATSRDEVLGEQYF
TRBV5-6	TRBJ2-1	CASSLGLAGSYNEQFF
TRBV7-6	TRBJ1-5	CASSSEVGQGNQPQHF
TRBV18	TRBJ1-2	CASSPSNREGYGYTF
TRBV10-3	TRBJ2-7	CASGPGLAYYEQYF
TRBV6-5	TRBJ1-6	CASNPQGSNSPLHF
TRBV30	TRBJ2-1	CAWSPSPQGEQFF
TRBV25-1	TRBJ1-2	CASSELGQGARGYTF
TRBV10-2	TRBJ2-5	CASGGLAGRGETQYF
TRBV7-9	TRBJ1-5	CASSSRERGNQPQHF
TRBV7-2	TRBJ2-7	CASSPRTGSTYEQYF
TRBV4-2	TRBJ1-5	CASSQDSAENQPQHF
TRBV4-1	TRBJ1-2	CASSQGAGTNYGYTF
TRBV12-5	TRBJ2-7	CASGLDRGIDEQYF
TRBV24-1	TRBJ2-2	CATSPGGAGELFF
TRBV30	TRBJ1-5	CAWSNSVGQPQHF
TRBV3-1/TRBV3-2	TRBJ2-6	CASRFGSLGANVLTF
TRBV4-3	TRBJ2-2	CASSQDRRTGGFNTGELFF
TRBV12-2	TRBJ1-6	CASRRDSDNSPLHF
TRBV3-1/TRBV3-2	TRBJ1-1	CASSPHETGVNTEAFF
TRBV12-5	TRBJ2-7	CASGLVPGMEQYF
TRBV24-1	TRBJ2-1	CATSTGLNEQFF
TRBV28	TRBJ2-1	CASSLMRTGGAHEQFF
TRBV5-1	TRBJ1-3	CASGGSDRVSSGNTIYF
TRBV12-3/TRBV12-4	TRBJ1-2	CASSLQGGNGYTF
TRBV9	TRBJ2-2	CASSVDQMPGELFF